This TCR beta chain appears in the sequencing data of a study of blood T cell repertoires in COVID-19. As for the study in general: Collection of acute and convalescent COVID-19 samples took place in the United States, Italy and Spain. PBMCs, B-cell-depleted T cells, or T cells were the source of the cDNA or gDNA that made up the material.

This CDR3 comprises 12 residues. The germline V gene encodes CDR1 WNHNN and CDR2 SYGVQD (reference sequence). Authors' processing steps: Nucleated cell number was recorded as an estimate derived from reference gene primer amplification. Clones were read by immunoSEQ multiplex PCR, and TCRdb kept only the in-frame ones, dropping some. The V and J calls and clone size come from that table; D and trimming were worked out from the DNA. In the table there are approximately 150,000 clones, more than 75% of which are singletons. Remarks on this clone: One end of the junction does not line up with germline, which may come from a read error.

This receptor was taken from a man aged 55-75 years with active or convalescent COVID-19. Sequencing was performed on peripheral blood. V gene TRBV10-1 combines with J gene TRBJ2-1; 8 nucleotides agree with TRBD1. CDR3 coding DNA: TGCGCCAGCAGTGAGGGGACAGGCGACGAGGTCTTC. Its protein product is CASSEGTGDEVF.